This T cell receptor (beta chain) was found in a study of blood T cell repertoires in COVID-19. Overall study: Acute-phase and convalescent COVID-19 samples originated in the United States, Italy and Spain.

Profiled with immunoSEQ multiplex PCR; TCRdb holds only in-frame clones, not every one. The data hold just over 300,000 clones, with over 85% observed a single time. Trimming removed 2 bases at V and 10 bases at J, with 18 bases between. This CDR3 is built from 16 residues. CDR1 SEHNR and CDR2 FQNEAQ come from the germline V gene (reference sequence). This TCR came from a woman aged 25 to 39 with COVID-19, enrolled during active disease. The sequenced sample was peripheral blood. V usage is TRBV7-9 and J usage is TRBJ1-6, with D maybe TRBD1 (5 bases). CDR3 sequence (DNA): TGTGCCAGCAGCTTAAGCCGGCAGGGAAGGGTGTCACCCCTCCACTTT. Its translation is CASSLSRQGRVSPLHF. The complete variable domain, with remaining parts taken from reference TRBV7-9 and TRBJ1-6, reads DTGVSQNPRHKITKRGQNVTFRCDPISEHNRLYWYRQTLGQGPEFLTYFQNEAQLEKSRLLSDRFSAERPKGSFSTLEIQRTEQGDSAMYLCASSLSRQGRVSPLHFGNGTRLTVT.